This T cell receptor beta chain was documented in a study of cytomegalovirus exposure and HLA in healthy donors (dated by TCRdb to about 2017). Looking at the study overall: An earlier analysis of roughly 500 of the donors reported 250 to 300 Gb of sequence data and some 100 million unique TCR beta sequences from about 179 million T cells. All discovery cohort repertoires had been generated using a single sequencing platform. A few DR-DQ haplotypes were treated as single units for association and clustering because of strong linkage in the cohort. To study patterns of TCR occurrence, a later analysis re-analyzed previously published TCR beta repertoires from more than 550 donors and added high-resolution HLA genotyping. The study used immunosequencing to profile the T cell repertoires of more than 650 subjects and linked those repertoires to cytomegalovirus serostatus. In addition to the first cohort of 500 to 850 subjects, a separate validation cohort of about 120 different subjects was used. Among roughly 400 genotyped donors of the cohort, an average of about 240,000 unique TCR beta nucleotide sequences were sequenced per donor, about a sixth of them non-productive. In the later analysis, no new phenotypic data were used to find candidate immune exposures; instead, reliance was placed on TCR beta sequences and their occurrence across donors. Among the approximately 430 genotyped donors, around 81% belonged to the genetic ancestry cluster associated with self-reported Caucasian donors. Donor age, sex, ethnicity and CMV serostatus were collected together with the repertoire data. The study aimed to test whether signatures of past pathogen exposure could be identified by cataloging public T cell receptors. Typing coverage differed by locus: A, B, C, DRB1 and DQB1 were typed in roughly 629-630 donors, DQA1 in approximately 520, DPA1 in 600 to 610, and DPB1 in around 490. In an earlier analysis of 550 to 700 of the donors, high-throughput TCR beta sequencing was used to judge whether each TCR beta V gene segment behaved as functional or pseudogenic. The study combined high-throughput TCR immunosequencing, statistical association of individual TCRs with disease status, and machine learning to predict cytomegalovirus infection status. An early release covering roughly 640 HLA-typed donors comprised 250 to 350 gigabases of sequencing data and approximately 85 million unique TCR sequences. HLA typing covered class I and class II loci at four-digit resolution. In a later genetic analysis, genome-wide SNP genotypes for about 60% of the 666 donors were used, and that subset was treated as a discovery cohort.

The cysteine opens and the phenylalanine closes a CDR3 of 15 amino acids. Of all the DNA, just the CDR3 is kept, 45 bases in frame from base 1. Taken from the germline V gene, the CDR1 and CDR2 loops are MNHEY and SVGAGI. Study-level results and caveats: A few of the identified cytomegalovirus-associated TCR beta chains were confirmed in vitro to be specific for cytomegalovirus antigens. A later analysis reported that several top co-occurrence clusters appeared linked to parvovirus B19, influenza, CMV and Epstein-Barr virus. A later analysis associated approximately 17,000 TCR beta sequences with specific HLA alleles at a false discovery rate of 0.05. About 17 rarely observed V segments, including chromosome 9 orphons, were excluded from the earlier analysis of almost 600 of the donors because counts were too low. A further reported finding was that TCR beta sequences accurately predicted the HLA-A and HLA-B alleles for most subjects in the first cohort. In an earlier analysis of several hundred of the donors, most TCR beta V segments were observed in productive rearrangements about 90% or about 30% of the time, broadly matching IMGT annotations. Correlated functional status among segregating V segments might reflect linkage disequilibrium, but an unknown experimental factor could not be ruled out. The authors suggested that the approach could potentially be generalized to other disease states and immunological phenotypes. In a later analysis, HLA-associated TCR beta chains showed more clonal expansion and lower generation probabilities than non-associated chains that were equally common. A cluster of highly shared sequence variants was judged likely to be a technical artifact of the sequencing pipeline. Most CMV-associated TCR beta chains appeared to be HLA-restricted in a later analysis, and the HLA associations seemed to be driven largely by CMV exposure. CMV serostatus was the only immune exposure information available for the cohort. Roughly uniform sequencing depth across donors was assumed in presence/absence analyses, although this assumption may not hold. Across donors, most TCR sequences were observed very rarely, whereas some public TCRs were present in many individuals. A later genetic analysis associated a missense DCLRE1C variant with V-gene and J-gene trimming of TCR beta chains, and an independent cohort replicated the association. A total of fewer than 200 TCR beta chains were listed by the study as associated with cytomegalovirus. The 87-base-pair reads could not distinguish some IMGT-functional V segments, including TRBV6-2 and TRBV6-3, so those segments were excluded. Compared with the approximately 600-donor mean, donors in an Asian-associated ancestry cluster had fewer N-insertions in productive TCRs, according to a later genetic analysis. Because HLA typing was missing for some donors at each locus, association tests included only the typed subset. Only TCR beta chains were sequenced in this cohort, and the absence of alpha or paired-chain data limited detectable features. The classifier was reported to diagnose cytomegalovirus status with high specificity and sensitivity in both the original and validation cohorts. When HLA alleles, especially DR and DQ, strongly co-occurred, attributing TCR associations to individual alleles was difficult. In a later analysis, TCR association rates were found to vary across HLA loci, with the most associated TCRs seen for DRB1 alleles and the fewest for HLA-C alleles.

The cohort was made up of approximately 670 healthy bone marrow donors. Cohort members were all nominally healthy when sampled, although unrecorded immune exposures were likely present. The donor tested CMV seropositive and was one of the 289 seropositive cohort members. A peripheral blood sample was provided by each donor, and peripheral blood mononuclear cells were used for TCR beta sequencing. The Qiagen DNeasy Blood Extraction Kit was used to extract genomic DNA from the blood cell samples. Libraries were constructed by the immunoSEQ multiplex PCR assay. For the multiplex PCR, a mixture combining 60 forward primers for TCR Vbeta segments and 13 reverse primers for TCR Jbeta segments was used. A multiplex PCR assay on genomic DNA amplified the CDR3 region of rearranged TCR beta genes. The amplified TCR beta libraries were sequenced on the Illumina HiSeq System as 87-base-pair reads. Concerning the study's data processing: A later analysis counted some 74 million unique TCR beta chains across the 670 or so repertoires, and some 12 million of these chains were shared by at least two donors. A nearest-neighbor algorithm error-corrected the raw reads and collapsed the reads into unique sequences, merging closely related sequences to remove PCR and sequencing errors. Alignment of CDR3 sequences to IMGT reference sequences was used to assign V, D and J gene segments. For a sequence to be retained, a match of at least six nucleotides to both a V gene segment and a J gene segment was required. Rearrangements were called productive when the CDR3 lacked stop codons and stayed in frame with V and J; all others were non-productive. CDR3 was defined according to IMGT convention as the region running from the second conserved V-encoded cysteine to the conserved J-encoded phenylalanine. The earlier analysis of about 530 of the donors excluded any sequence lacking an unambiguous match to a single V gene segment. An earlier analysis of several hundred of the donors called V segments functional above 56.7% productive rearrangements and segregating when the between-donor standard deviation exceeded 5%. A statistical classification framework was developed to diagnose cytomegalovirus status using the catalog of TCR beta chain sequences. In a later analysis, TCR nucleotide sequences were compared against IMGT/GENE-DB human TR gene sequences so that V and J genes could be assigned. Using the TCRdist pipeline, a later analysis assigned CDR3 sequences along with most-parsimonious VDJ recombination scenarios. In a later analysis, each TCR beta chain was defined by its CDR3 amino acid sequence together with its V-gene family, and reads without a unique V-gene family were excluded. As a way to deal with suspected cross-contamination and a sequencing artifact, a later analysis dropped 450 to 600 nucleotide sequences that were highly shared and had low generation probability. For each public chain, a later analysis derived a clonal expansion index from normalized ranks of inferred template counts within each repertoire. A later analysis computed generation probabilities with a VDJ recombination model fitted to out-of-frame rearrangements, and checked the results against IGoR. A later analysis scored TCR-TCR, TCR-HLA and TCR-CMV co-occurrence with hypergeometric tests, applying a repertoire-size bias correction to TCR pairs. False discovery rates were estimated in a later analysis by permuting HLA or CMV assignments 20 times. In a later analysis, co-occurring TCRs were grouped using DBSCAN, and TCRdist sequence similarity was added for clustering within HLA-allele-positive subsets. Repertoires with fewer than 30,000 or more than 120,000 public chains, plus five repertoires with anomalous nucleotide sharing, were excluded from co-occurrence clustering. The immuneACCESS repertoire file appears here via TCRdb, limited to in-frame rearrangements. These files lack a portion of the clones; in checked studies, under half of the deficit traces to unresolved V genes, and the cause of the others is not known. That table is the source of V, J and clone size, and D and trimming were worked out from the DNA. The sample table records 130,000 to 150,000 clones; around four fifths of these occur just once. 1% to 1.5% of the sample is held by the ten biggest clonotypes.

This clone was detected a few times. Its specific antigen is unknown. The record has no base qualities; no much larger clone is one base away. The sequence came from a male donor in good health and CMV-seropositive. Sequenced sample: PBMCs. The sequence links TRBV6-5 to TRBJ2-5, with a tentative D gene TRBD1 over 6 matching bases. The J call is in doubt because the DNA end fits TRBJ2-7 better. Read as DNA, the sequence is TGTGCCAGCAGTTACTCGTCCGGGACACTTTACGAGCAGTACTTC. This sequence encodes CASSYSSGTLYEQYF.